The 19 T cell receptor beta chains given below trace back to one sample, sequenced in a study of spatial heterogeneity in lung cancer. The time point was: sample taken at primary tumor resection. Extraction of whole RNA from tumor, nontumor lung or frozen PBMC preceded unsorted sequencing. Each CDR3 protein gets one entry after TCRdb re-called the 5' RACE reads with MiXCR. The table shows some 70,000 distinct CDR3 sequences, with about an eighth occurring only once. The sequenced sample was PBMCs, obtained at surgery. The receptors shown here come from a male donor with early-stage non-small cell lung cancer.

The chain combines TRBV30 with TRBJ1-2; weak D call: TRBD1 (5 bases). The CDR3 contains 12 residues. Per germline, CDR1 GTSNPN and CDR2 SVGIG (reference sequence). The CDR3: CAGRGRSYGYTF. CDR3 nucleotide sequence: TGTGCTGGAAGGGGAAGGAGCTATGGCTACACCTTC. The variable domain in full, completed from reference TRBV30 and TRBJ1-2, reads SQTIHQWPATLVQPVGSPLSLECTVEGTSNPNLYWYRQAAGRGLQLLFYSVGIGQISSEVPQNLSASRPQDRQFILSSKKLLLSDSGFYLCAGRGRSYGYTFGSGTRLTVV.

This clonotype was observed at least ten times. The V call is TRBV23-1, the J call TRBJ2-7; the match to TRBD1 covers 9 bases. TRBV23-1 is identified as an open reading frame with a role that is uncertain. V lost 2 bases, J lost 2 bases, and 4 bases stayed unmatched. The CDR3 is 15 residues long. The CDR3 DNA reads as TGCGCCAGCAGTCAAACAGGGGGCTTCACCTACGAGCAGTACTTC. Translating gives CASSQTGGFTYEQYF.

The V call is TRBV6-2 or TRBV6-3, the J call TRBJ1-1, with D perhaps matching TRBD1 (5 bases). V was clipped by 6 bases and J by 3 bases, with 8 bases between them. Germline V lookup: CDR1 MNHEY, CDR2 SVGEGT. The CDR3 totals 12 residues. CDR3 amino acids: CASREGYTEAFF. In DNA form, the CDR3 reads TGTGCCAGCAGAGAGGGGTACACTGAAGCTTTCTTT.

The gene calls are TRBV20-1 and TRBJ1-2, with 10 bases aligning to TRBD1. Germline lookup yields CDR1 DFQATT and CDR2 SNEGSKA (reference sequence). Unmatched junction bases numbered 3, after V lost 0 bases and J lost 2 bases. This CDR3 contains 15 residues. The CDR3 region has the DNA TGCAGTGCTAGAGACCAGACAGGGGGCAACTATGGCTACACCTTC. It codes for CSARDQTGGNYGYTF.

This clonotype has only one observation. V and J are TRBV5-4 and TRBJ2-6; D is perhaps TRBD2 (5 bases). The CDR3 contains 16 residues. With 3 bases removed from V and 0 bases from J, the gap between germline ends came to 10 bases. In germline, CDR1 is SGHNT, CDR2 YYREEE (reference sequence). The CDR3 sequence is CASSSSRHSGANVLTF. Here the CDR3 DNA reads TGTGCCAGCAGCTCTAGCCGGCACTCTGGGGCCAACGTCCTGACTTTC.

This clonotype appeared a few times. This sequence joins TRBV19 and TRBJ1-2; D ambiguous. The CDR3 spans 14 residues. Trimming took off 5 bases at V and 2 bases at J, with 12 bases between the two ends. Germline values: CDR1 LNHDA, CDR2 SQIVND (reference sequence). The CDR3 spells CASSVIGTNYGYTF. CDR3 sequence (DNA): TGTGCCAGTAGTGTTATCGGCACCAACTATGGCTACACCTTC.

This clonotype was recorded a few times. The chain has TRBV5-1 and TRBJ2-1; 7 positions match TRBD2. Germline CDR1 SGHRS, CDR2 YFSETQ. The CDR3 extends over 15 amino acids. V shed 5 bases and J 0 bases; nucleotides not matched to a gene: 5. The CDR3 coding sequence is TGCGCCAGCAGTGTAGGGACTAACTCCTACAATGAGCAGTTCTTC. Its protein is CASSVGTNSYNEQFF.

This clonotype was seen at least ten times. This sequence joins TRBV6-1 and TRBJ1-1, with TRBD1 matching over 7 bases. CDR1 and CDR2 from the germline V gene are MNHNS and SASEGT. The CDR3 runs to 15 residues. The junction had 5 bases not matched to a gene; V was cut back by 4 bases and J by 0 bases. DNA for the CDR3: TGTGCCAGCAGTGGGTGGGGGACAGTGAACACTGAAGCTTTCTTT. This gives the protein CASSGWGTVNTEAFF.

This clonotype was seen more than once but under ten times. The J gene is TRBJ1-1, the V gene TRBV11-3; the D gene is possibly TRBD1 (5 bases). The CDR3 contains 16 residues. The V and J ends lost 2 bases and 6 bases respectively, with 19 bases between them. The germline gives CDR1 SGHNT, CDR2 YENEEA. The CDR3 here is CASSLRVGGTRPEAFF. Written as DNA, the CDR3 is TGTGCCAGCAGCTTAAGAGTCGGGGGGACTCGTCCTGAAGCTTTCTTT.

The V and J genes are TRBV4-2 and TRBJ1-1; D is undetermined. This CDR3 is built from 16 residues. Trimming shortened V by 1 base and J by 4 bases, and 16 bases separated the two germline ends. Looked up from germline, CDR1 is LGHNA and CDR2 is YNFKEQ. As DNA, the CDR3 is TGTGCCAGCAGCCAAGGCCCAGGTGGGCTAGGCACTGAAGCTTTCTTT. Its translation is CASSQGPGGLGTEAFF.

V usage is TRBV20-1 and J usage is TRBJ2-2, with a tentative D call TRBD2 (6 bases). The germline V and J ends were trimmed by 2 bases and 0 bases, with 7 bases remaining between them. Germline CDR1 is DFQATT and CDR2 is SNEGSKA (reference sequence). This CDR3 has 14 residues. Here the CDR3 reads CSARRLANTGELFF. CDR3 sequence (DNA): TGCAGTGCTAGAAGACTAGCGAACACCGGGGAGCTGTTTTTT.

The sample holds many counts of this clonotype. V gene TRBV12-3 or TRBV12-4 combines with J gene TRBJ1-1; D remains ambiguous. Trimming removed 0 bases from V and 3 bases from J, with 2 bases in between. This CDR3 spans 12 amino acids. The CDR3 DNA reads TGTGCCAGCAGTTTAGCCCACACTGAAGCTTTCTTT. It is translated as CASSLAHTEAFF.

In its sample, this clonotype was seen many times. CDR3: CATSRDRGVGSPLHF. For the CDR3, the DNA is TGTGCCACCAGCAGAGACCGGGGCGTAGGGTCACCCCTCCACTTT. The gene calls are TRBV15 and TRBJ1-6; weak D call: TRBD1 (5 bases). In germline, CDR1 is LNHNV, CDR2 YYDKDF (reference sequence). This CDR3 contains 15 residues. V shed 0 bases and J shed 10 bases, with 13 bases lying between them.

This clonotype was observed a few times. The V gene is TRBV6-5, the J gene TRBJ1-2; D call uncertain. With 6 bases removed from V and 7 bases from J, the gap between germline ends came to 15 bases. CDR3 length equals 13 residues. The germline V gene encodes CDR1 MNHEY and CDR2 SVGAGI. CDR3 sequence: CASSRKGISGYTF. The CDR3 region has the DNA TGTGCCAGCAGCCGCAAAGGGATCTCTGGCTACACCTTC.

In its sample, this clonotype was seen a few times. This chain connects TRBV3-1 to TRBJ2-1, with D hard to call. V was pared by 1 base and J by 5 bases, with 15 bases between. CDR1 and CDR2 from the germline V gene are LGHDT and YNNKEL (reference sequence). The length of the CDR3 is 16 residues. The DNA for the CDR3 is TGTGCCAGCAGCCAAGTAGGACGCCTTCGCGACAATGAGCAGTTCTTC. It specifies CASSQVGRLRDNEQFF.

The chain joins TRBV7-2 to TRBJ1-1; D possibly corresponds to TRBD1 (5 bases). Germline V lookup: CDR1 SGHTA, CDR2 FQGNSA. The CDR3 totals 12 residues. With 8 bases removed from V and 5 bases from J, the gap between germline ends came to 12 bases. The CDR3 coding sequence is TGTGCCAGCGAGGGGTTATGGACTGAAGCTTTCTTT. This encodes CASEGLWTEAFF.

The chain recombines TRBV27 with TRBJ1-2; the match to TRBD1 covers 7 bases. CDR3 length: 15 residues. The V gene's germline CDR1 is MNHEY and CDR2 SMNVEV (reference sequence). V gave up 6 bases and J gave up 4 bases; unmatched junction bases: 11. CDR3 DNA sequence: TGTGCCAGCAGCATCTCGGGACAGATGACCTATGGCTACACCTTC. This codes for CASSISGQMTYGYTF.

This clonotype turned up a few times. No conserved phenylalanine or tryptophan is present at the end of the CDR3, so a read error is the likely explanation. The chain employs TRBV7-7 and TRBJ1-3; perhaps TRBD1 as D (6 bases). CDR1 and CDR2 from the germline V gene are SSHAT and FNYEAQ (reference sequence). This CDR3 region has 15 residues. For the CDR3, the DNA is TGTGCTAGCAGCCCAGGGGCAGGGCCTGGAAACACCATATATCTT. Protein product: CASSPGAGPGNTIYL.

A few counts support this clonotype. One junction end disagrees with the germline gene, perhaps due to a read error. The chain has TRBV12-3 or TRBV12-4 and TRBJ2-1; TRBD1 aligns across 9 bases. The CDR3 extends over 12 amino acids. The CDR3 loop is CASSRGTGNGVF. The CDR3 DNA reads TGTGCCAGCAGTAGGGGGACAGGGAATGGCGTCTTC.